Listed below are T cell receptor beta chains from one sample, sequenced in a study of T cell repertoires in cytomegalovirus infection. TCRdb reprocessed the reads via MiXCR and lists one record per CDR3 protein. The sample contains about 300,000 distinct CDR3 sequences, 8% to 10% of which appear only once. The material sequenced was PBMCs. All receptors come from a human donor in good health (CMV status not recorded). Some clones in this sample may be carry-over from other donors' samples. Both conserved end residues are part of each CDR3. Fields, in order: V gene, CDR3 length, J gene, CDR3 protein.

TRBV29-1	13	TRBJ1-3	CSVQAERGNTIYF
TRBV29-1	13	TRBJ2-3	CSVLGRGEDTQYF
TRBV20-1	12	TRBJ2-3	CSANRGHNTQYF
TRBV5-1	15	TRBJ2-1	CASSLQGVTYNEQFF
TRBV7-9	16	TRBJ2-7	CASSSPVRTATYEQYF
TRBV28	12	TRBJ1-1	CASWYRQGEAFF
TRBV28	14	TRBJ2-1	CASSPQDRVDEQFF
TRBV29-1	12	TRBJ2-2	CSAGGVTGELFF
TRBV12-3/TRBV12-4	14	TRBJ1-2	CASTSWEGAKGYTF
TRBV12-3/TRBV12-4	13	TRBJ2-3	CASSPQRTDTQYF
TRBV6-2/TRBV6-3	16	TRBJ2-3	CASSYRRGLLTDTQYF
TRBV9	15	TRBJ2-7	CASSVEDKWRDEQYF
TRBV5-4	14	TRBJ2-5	CASSGTSGGETQYF
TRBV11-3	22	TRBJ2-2	CASSLGTFGGLHNIKNTGELFF
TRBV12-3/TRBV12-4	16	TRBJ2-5	CASSHTSGGAGETQYF
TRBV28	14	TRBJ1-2	CASRPPGRNYGYTF
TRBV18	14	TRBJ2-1	CASSPYQGRDEQFF
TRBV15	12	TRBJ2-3	CATSREGGSQYF
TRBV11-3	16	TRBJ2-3	CASSFRSAGGLDTQYF
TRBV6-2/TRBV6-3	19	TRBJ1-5	CASSYRRTSRAYSNQPQHF
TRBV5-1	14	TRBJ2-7	CASSWAGGTYEQYF
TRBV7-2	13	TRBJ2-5	CASSAGSLETQYF
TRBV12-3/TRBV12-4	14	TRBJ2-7	CASSQSRVTYEQYF
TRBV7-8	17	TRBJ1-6	CASSPGWTGTLSTPLHF
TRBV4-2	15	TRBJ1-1	CASSQDRGGGTEAFF
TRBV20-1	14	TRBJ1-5	CSARVGRTRQPQHF
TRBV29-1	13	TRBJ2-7	CSVEDPVLAEQYF
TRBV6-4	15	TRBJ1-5	CASSDSTGDHQPQHF
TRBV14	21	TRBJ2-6	CASSHRPAGKPSRRGANVLTF
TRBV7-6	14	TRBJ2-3	CASSSGGYTDTQYF
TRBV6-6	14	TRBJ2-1	CASSSINRLAGEFF
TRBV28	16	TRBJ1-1	CASSLWTVIVNTEAFF
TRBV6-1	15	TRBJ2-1	CASNDRQASYNEQFF
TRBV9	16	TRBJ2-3	CASSVEMPLTTDTQYF
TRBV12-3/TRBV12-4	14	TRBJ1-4	CASSLQGPNEKLFF
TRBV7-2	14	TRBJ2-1	CASSLEDSYNEQFF
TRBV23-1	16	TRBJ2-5	CASSHVESPLQETQYF
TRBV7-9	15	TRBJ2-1	CASSFGRGGHNEQFF
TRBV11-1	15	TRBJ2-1	CASSLTGGVWNEQFF
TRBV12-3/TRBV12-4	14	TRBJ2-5	CASRTLGDSETQYF
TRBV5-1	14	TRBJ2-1	CASSGTRDNNEQFF
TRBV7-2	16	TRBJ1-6	CASSLKGGGYNSPLHF
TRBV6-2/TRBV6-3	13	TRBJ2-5	CASSYQAGETQYF
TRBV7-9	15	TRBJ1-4	CASSLLGALNEKLFF
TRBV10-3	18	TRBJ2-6	CAISLTGTGTSGANVLTF
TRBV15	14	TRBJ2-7	CATSRGTARTSEYF
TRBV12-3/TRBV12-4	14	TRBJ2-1	CASSFPLDYNEQFF